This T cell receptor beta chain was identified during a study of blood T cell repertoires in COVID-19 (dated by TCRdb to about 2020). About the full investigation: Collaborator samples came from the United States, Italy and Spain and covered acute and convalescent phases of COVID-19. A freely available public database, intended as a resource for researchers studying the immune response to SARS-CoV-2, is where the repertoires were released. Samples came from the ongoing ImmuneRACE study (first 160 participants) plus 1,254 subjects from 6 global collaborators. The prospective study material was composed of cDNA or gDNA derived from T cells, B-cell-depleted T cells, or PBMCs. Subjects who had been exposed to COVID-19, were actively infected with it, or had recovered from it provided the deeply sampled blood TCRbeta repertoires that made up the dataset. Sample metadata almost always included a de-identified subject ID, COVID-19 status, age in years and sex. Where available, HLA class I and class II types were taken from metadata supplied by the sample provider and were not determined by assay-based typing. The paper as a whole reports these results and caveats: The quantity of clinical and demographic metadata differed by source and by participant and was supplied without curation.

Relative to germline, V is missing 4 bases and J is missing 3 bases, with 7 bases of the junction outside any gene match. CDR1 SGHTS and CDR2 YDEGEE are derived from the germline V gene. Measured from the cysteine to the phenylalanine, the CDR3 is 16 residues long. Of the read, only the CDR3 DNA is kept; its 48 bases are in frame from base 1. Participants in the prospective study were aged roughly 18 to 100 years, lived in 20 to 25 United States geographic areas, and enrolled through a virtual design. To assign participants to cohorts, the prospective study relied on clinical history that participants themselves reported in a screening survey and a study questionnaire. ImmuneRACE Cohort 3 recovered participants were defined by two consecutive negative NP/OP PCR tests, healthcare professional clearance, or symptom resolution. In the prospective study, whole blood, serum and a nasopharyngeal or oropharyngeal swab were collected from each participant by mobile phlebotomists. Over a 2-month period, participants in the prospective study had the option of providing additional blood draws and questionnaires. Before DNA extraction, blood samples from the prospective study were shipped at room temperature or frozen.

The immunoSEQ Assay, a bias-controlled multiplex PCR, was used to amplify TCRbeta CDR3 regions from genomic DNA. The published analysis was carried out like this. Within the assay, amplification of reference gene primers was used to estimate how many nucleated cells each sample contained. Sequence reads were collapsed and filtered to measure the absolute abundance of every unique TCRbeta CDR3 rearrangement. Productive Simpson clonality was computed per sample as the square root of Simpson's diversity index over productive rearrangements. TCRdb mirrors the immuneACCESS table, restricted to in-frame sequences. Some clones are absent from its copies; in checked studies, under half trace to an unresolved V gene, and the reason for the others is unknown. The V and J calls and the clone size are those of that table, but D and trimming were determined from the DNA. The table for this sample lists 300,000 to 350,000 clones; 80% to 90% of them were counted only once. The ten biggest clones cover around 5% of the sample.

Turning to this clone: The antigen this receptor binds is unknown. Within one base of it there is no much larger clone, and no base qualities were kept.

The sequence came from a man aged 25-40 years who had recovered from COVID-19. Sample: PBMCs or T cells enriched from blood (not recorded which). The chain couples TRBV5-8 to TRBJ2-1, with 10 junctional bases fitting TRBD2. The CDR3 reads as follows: CASSDVSGGVYNEQFF. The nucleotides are TGTGCCAGCAGCGACGTCAGCGGGGGGGTCTACAATGAGCAGTTCTTC.